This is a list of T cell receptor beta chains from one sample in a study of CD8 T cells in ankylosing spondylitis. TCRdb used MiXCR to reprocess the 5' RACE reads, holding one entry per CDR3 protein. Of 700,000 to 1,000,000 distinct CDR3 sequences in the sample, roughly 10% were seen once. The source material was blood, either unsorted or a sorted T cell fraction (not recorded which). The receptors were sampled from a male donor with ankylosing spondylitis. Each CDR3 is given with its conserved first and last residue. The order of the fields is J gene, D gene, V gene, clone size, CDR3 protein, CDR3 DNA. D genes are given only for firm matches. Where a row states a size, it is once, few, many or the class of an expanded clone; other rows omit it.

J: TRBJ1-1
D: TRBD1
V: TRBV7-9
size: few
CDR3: CASSFRGQANTEAFF
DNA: TGTGCCAGCAGCTTCCGGGGACAGGCGAACACTGAAGCTTTCTTT

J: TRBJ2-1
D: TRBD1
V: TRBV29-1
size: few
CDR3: CSTSFDRVKNEQFF
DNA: TGCAGCACGTCGTTTGACAGGGTCAAGAATGAGCAGTTCTTC

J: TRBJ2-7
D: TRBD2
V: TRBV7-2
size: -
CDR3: CASSPQGGVSYEQYF
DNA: TGTGCCAGCAGCCCGCAGGGAGGGGTTTCCTACGAGCAGTACTTC

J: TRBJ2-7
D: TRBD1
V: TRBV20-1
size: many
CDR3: CSASRDRPLEYF
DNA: TGCAGTGCTAGCAGGGACAGGCCCCTCGAGTACTTC

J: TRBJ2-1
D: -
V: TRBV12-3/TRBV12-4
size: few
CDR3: CASSIISGSYNEQFF
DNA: TGTGCCAGCAGCATTATTAGCGGTTCCTACAATGAGCAGTTCTTC

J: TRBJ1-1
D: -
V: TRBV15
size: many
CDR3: CATSRGADTEAFF
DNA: TGTGCCACCAGCCGGGGGGCGGACACTGAAGCTTTCTTT

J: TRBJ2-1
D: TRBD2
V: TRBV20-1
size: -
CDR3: CSAFLQIAGAYNEQFF
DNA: TGCAGTGCTTTTCTCCAAATAGCGGGAGCGTACAATGAGCAGTTCTTC

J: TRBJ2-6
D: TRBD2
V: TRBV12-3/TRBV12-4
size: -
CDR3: CAFCPRLAGAGANVLTF
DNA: TGTGCCTTCTGTCCCCGACTAGCGGGGGCTGGGGCCAACGTCCTGACTTTC

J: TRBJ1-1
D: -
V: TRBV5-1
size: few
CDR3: CATSFGGPNSEAFF
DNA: TGCGCCACCAGTTTTGGGGGTCCAAATTCTGAAGCTTTCTTT

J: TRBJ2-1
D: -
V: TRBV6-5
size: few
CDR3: CASSSSGTIGNEQFF
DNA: TGTGCCAGCAGTTCATCGGGGACCATAGGGAATGAGCAGTTCTTC

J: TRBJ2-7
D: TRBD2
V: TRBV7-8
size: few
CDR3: CASSPRAPGLAAYEQYF
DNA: TGTGCCAGCAGCCCACGGGCTCCGGGACTAGCGGCTTACGAGCAGTACTTC

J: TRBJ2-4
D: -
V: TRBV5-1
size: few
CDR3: CASSLARTDGNIQYF
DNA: TGCGCCAGCAGCTTGGCCCGGACAGATGGAAACATTCAGTACTTC

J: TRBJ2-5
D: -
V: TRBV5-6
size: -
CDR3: CASSLDSRGTQYF
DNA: TGTGCCAGCAGCTTGGACTCCCGGGGGACCCAGTACTTC

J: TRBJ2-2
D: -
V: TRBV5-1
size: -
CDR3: CASSAPPTATNTGELFF
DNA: TGCGCCAGCAGCGCCCCACCGACAGCTACGAACACCGGGGAGCTGTTTTTT

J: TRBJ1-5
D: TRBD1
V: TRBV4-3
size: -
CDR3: CASSQEGQGFPQHF
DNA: TGCGCCAGCAGCCAGGAGGGACAGGGCTTTCCCCAGCATTTT

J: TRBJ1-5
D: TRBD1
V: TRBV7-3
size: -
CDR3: CASSPGQDQYSNQPQHF
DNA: TGTGCCAGCAGCCCAGGACAGGATCAATATAGCAATCAGCCCCAGCATTTT

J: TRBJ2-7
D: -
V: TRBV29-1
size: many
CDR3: CSVGGSSYEQYF
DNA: TGCAGCGTTGGGGGGAGCTCCTACGAGCAGTACTTC

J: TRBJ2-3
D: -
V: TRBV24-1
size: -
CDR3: CATSEARSTDTQYF
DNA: TGTGCCACCAGTGAGGCGAGAAGTACCGATACGCAGTATTTT

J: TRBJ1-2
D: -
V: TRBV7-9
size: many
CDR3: CASSLSDDGYTF
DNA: TGTGCCAGCAGCTTAAGTGACGATGGCTACACCTTC

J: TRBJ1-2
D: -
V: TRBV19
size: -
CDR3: CASSHRVPLMNGYTF
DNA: TGTGCCAGTAGTCACAGAGTCCCCCTGATGAATGGCTACACCTTC

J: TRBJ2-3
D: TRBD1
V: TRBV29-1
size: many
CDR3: CSVRDSPDTQYF
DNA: TGCAGCGTTCGGGACAGCCCAGATACGCAGTATTTT

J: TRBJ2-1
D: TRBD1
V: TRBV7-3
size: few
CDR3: CASSLSGTASYNEQFF
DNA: TGTGCCAGCAGCTTATCCGGGACAGCCTCCTACAATGAGCAGTTCTTC

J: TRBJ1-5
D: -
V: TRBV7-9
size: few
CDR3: CASSSGQGGLWGQPQHF
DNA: TGTGCCAGCAGCTCAGGTCAAGGAGGGCTATGGGGTCAGCCCCAGCATTTT

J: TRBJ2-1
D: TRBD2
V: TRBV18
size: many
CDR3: CASSPGRGNEQFF
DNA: TGTGCCAGCTCACCGGGGCGGGGGAATGAGCAGTTCTTC

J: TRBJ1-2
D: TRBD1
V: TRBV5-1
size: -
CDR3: CASSSPGQEYGYTF
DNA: TGCGCCAGCAGCTCACCGGGACAGGAATATGGCTACACCTTC

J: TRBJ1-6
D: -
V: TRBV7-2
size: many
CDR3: CASSFGGPRNSPLHF
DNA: TGTGCCAGCAGCTTCGGGGGACCTAGGAATTCACCCCTCCACTTT

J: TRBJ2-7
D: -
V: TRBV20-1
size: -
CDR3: CSARDWRNYEQYF
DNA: TGCAGTGCTAGAGATTGGAGGAACTACGAGCAGTACTTC

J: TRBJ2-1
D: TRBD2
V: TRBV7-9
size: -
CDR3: CASSLVLAGPNEQFF
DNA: TGTGCCAGCAGCTTAGTACTAGCGGGCCCCAATGAGCAGTTCTTC

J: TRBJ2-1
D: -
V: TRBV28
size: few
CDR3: CASSLRTVQQFF
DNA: TGTGCCAGCAGTCTAAGGACAGTTCAGCAGTTCTTC

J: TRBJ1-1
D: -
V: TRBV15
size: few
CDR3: CATSRGTGSETEAFF
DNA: TGTGCCACCAGCAGAGGTACAGGGTCAGAGACTGAAGCTTTCTTT

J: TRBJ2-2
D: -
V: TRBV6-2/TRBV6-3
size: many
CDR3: CASSYSRPSTGELFF
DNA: TGTGCCAGCAGTTACTCGAGGCCTAGCACCGGGGAGCTGTTTTTT

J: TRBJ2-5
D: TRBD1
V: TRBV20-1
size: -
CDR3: CSASIGGSGGETQYF
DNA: TGCAGTGCTAGTATTGGGGGTTCAGGGGGAGAGACCCAGTACTTC

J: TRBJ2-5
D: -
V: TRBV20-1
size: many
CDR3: CSARIQRTRYF
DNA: TGCAGTGCTAGGATACAGCGGACCCGATACTTC

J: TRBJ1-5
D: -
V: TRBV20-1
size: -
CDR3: CSASGRGGNQPQHF
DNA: TGCAGTGCTAGCGGCAGGGGAGGCAATCAGCCCCAGCATTTT

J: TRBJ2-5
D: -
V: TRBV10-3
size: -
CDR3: CAIKSGAGETQYF
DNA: TGTGCCATCAAGTCCGGGGCGGGAGAGACCCAGTACTTC